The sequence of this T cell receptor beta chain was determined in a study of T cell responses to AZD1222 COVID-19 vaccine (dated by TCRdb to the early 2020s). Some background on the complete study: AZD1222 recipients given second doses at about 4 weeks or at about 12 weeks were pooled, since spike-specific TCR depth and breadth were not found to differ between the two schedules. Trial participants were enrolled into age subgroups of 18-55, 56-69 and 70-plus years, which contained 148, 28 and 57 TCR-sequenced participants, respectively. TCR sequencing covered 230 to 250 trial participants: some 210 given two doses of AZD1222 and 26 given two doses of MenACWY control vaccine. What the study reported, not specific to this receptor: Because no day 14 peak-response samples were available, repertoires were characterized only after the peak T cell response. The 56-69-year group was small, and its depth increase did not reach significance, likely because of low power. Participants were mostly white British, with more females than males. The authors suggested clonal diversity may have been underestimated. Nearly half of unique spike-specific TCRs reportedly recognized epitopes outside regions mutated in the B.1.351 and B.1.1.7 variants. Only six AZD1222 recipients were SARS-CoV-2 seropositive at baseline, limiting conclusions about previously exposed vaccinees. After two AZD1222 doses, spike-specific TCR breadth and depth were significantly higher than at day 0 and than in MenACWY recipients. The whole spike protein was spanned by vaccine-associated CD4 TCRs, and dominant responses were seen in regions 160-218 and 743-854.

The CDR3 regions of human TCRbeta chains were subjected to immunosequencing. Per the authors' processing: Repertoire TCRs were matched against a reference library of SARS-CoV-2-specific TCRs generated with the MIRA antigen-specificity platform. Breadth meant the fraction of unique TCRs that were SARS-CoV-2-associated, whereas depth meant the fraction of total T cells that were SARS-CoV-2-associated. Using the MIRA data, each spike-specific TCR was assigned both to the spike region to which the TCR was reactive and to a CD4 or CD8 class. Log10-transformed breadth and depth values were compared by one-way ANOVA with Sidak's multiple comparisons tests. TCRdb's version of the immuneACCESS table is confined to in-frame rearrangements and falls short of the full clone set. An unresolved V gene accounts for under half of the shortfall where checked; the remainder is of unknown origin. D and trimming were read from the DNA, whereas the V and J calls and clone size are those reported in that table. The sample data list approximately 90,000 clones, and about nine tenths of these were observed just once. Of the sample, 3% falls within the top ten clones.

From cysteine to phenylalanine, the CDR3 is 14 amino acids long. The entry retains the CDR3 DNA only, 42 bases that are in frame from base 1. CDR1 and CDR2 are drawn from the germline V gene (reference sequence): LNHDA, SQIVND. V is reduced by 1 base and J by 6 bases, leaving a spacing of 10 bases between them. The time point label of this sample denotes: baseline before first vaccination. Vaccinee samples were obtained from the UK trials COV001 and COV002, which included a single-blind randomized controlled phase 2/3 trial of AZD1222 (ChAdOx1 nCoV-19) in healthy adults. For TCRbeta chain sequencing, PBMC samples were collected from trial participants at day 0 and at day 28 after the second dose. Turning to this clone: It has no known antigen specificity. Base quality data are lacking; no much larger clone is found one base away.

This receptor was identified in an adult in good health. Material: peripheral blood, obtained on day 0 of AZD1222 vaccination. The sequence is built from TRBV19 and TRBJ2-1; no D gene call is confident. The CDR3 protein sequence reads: CASSIGGAPNEQFF. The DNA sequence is TGTGCCAGTAGTATAGGAGGAGCCCCCAATGAGCAGTTCTTC.